Below, one T cell receptor beta chain is given with its context. Its antigen is undetermined. The source of the sample is a study of T cells after yellow fever vaccination. Whole-study results and caveats: In post-booster samples, most primary-vaccination clones reappeared (around 95% CD4, 88% CD8).

TCRdb fed the 5' RACE reads into MiXCR, producing one record per CDR3 protein. The sample includes 550,000 or so distinct CDR3 sequences, about a fifth seen only once; the top ten take over 11%. The sequence was obtained from a young man who received the YFV17D yellow fever vaccine. The specimen comprised PBMCs, sampled 15 days after the yellow fever booster vaccination.

This CDR3 is CASRPTGLLTEAFF. As DNA, the CDR3 is TGTGCCAGCAGGCCGACAGGGCTTTTGACTGAAGCTTTCTTT. The genes are TRBV12-3 or TRBV12-4 and TRBJ1-1; 7 nucleotides line up with TRBD1. The trim removed 6 bases at V and 5 bases at J, leaving 9 bases unmatched. The CDR3 is made up of 14 amino acids.